Sequencing of this T cell receptor beta chain was carried out in a study of T cells after posttransplantation cyclophosphamide. On the day of bone marrow donation, the related graft donor provided peripheral blood. A note on this clone: The target antigen is unknown.

Study-level findings and limits: Later blood repertoires were often dominated by clones from the donor CD8+ memory compartment. Blood and skin or GI T cell repertoires showed limited TRB overlap.

Germline CDR1 reads SGHRS; CDR2 reads YFSETQ. The V gene end was trimmed by 0 bases and the J gene end by 4 bases; junction bases not matched to a gene: 9. The CDR3 contains 18 residues. Some clones are missing from TCRdb's copy, which holds only in-frame ones; the method was immunoSEQ multiplex PCR. The sample includes approximately 56,000 clones, 85% to 95% of them seen just once. The source material was PBMCs. This chain uses TRBV5-1 with TRBJ2-3; 12 bases align to TRBD2. This TCR was sampled from a woman aged 25 to 39 in good health and a related stem cell transplant donor. DNA of the CDR3: TGCGCCAGCAGCTTGGAACTAGCGGGGGGTTGGGCGGCAGATACGCAGTATTTT. Amino acid sequence: CASSLELAGGWAADTQYF. Using reference TRBV5-1 and TRBJ2-3 for the parts outside the CDR3, the full variable domain is KAGVTQTPRYLIKTRGQQVTLSCSPISGHRSVSWYQQTPGQGLQFLFEYFSETQRNKGNFPGRFSGRQFSNSRSEMNVSTLELGDSALYLCASSLELAGGWAADTQYFGPGTRLTVL.